Presented here are 23 T cell receptor beta chains from one specimen sequenced in a study of T cells after yellow fever vaccination. Each CDR3 protein is one row after TCRdb ran MiXCR on the 5' RACE reads. In the table there are a few hundred thousand distinct CDR3 sequences, around 16% of which are singletons. The specimen was PBMCs, collected 4 to 6 days after the first yellow fever vaccination. These receptors all come from a man between 18 and 35 years old who received the YFV17D yellow fever vaccine.

This clonotype was observed a few times. This sequence joins TRBV4-3 and TRBJ2-3; no clear D. The CDR3 spans 15 residues. Looked up from germline, CDR1 is LGHNA and CDR2 is YSLEER. Deletions cut 4 bases from V and 0 bases from J, with 11 bases between. The CDR3 nucleotides are TGCGCCAGCAGCCCCGACACCTTTAGCACAGATACGCAGTATTTT. As protein: CASSPDTFSTDTQYF.

This clonotype has more than one count but fewer than ten. This chain joins TRBV5-5 and TRBJ1-1; perhaps TRBD1 as D (5 bases). The CDR3 runs to 12 residues. CDR1 is SGHKS and CDR2 is YYEKEE in the germline V gene (reference sequence). The V end lost 6 bases, the J end lost 4 bases, and 10 bases lay between the germline ends. The CDR3 sequence is CASTRGFTEAFF. The CDR3 coding sequence is TGTGCCAGCACCCGGGGGTTCACTGAAGCTTTCTTT.

This clonotype came up a few times. The chain is built from TRBV5-1 and TRBJ1-1; no clear D gene. Germline V gene lookup returns CDR1 SGHRS and CDR2 YFSETQ. The CDR3 contains 13 residues. V lost 6 bases to trimming and J lost 3 bases, with 12 bases between them. Here the CDR3 DNA reads TGCGCCAGCAATCTAAACGGCTACACTGAAGCTTTCTTT. This gives the protein CASNLNGYTEAFF.

CDR3 sequence (DNA): TGTGCCAGCAGCTTACATCAGAGCTCACCCCTCCACTTT. This sequence encodes CASSLHQSSPLHF. This rearrangement joins TRBV11-2 to TRBJ1-6; D call uncertain. Trimming removed 2 bases from V and 10 bases from J, with 9 bases in between. The germline CDR1 and CDR2 sequences are SGHAT and FQNNGV. The CDR3 is 13 residues long.

This clonotype has only a few counts. CDR3 amino acids: CASSLVGALGNQPQHF. Written as DNA, the CDR3 is TGTGCCAGCAGCTTAGTGGGGGCCTTAGGCAATCAGCCCCAGCATTTT. V and J are TRBV7-8 and TRBJ1-5, with D perhaps TRBD1 (6 bases). There are 16 residues in the CDR3. The V end lost 1 base, the J end lost 2 bases, and 12 bases lay between the germline ends. CDR1 is SGHVS and CDR2 is FQNEAQ in the germline V gene. Combining the CDR3 with reference TRBV7-8 and TRBJ1-5 gives the whole variable domain GAGVSQSPRYKVAKRGQDVALRCDPISGHVSLFWYQQALGQGPEFLTYFQNEAQLDKSGLPSDRFFAERPEGSVSTLKIQRTQQEDSAVYLCASSLVGALGNQPQHFGDGTRLSIL.

This clonotype showed up just a few times. The rearrangement links TRBV6-5 to TRBJ1-1; 10 bases map to TRBD1. The V gene end was trimmed by 7 bases and the J gene end by 0 bases; junction bases not matched to a gene: 5. CDR1 and CDR2 from the germline V gene are MNHEY and SVGAGI. This CDR3 comprises 15 residues. The CDR3 region is CASKLTGGMNTEAFF. Here the CDR3 DNA reads TGTGCCAGCAAATTGACAGGGGGCATGAACACTGAAGCTTTCTTT.

The genes are TRBV11-2 and TRBJ2-4; 7 positions agree with TRBD1. Germline CDR1 SGHAT, CDR2 FQNNGV. CDR3 size: 14 residues. V was pared by 0 bases and J by 12 bases, with 8 bases of the junction left unmatched. The CDR3 sequence: CASSLDGTATPQYF. CDR3 nucleotides: TGTGCCAGCAGCTTAGACGGGACAGCGACCCCTCAGTACTTC.

This clonotype occurred a few times. The rearrangement uses TRBV4-3 and TRBJ2-3, with D unresolved. The CDR3 contains 17 residues. CDR1 and CDR2 (germline): LGHNA, YSLEER. The V and J ends lost 0 bases and 2 bases respectively, with 15 bases between them. The CDR3 DNA is TGCGCCAGCAGCCAAGATAAGGCTAGTGATCTCACAGATACGCAGTATTTT. Amino acids: CASSQDKASDLTDTQYF.

The rearrangement uses TRBV7-2 and TRBJ2-7; possibly TRBD1 for D (5 bases). Trimming left V 2 bases short and J 5 bases short, with 13 bases between. This CDR3 region has 14 residues. Germline values: CDR1 SGHTA, CDR2 FQGNSA. CDR3 sequence: CASSLHYRWDEQYV. CDR3 nucleotides: TGTGCCAGCAGCTTACATTACAGGTGGGACGAGCAGTACGTC.

This clonotype was observed a handful of times. J is TRBJ2-3 and V is TRBV4-3; 10 bases are shared with TRBD2. The CDR3 runs to 16 residues. Germline-derived CDR1 and CDR2 are LGHNA and YSLEER. With V trimmed by 1 base and J by 5 bases, 6 bases remained unmatched. DNA of the CDR3: TGCGCCAGCAGCCAAGGTACCGGACTAGCGGTAGATACGCAGTATTTT. As protein: CASSQGTGLAVDTQYF.

This clonotype was picked up a small number of times. J is TRBJ2-4 and V is TRBV3-1, with D tentatively TRBD2 (7 bases). This CDR3 is built from 15 residues. Trimming removed 1 base at V and 5 bases at J, with 12 bases between. Germline CDR1 is LGHDT and CDR2 is YNNKEL (reference sequence). CDR3 amino acids: CASSQAGAGENIQYF. The DNA for the CDR3 is TGTGCCAGCAGCCAAGCGGGGGCGGGGGAAAACATTCAGTACTTC. The full variable domain, with the rest looked up from reference TRBV3-1 and TRBJ2-4, is DTAVSQTPKYLVTQMGNDKSIKCEQNLGHDTMYWYKQDSKKFLKIMFSYNNKELIINETVPNRFSPKSPDKAHLNLHINSLELGDSAVYFCASSQAGAGENIQYFGAGTRLSVL.

This clonotype occurred a few times. This chain connects TRBV7-9 to TRBJ2-5; D unresolved. Between the trimmed V and J ends, which lost 1 base and 1 base, there was a span of 7 bases. This CDR3 has 14 amino acids. Germline V lookup: CDR1 SEHNR, CDR2 FQNEAQ (reference sequence). This chain's CDR3 is CASSLEVRQETQYF. CDR3 DNA: TGTGCCAGCAGCTTAGAGGTCCGCCAAGAGACCCAGTACTTC.

This clonotype was seen more than once but under ten times. V usage is TRBV10-3 and J usage is TRBJ2-7, with D perhaps matching TRBD2 (6 bases). V gave up 4 bases and J gave up 7 bases, with 17 bases separating them. The CDR3 is 14 amino acids. Germline CDR1 ENHRY, CDR2 SYGVKD. CDR3 sequence (DNA): TGTGCCATCAGTGGACGACGGGGCGGGGATGAGCAGTACGTC. It translates to CAISGRRGGDEQYV.

This clonotype has only a few counts. The rearrangement joins TRBV18 to TRBJ2-3, with a weak D call TRBD1 (5 bases). CDR1 KGHSH and CDR2 LQKENI come from the germline V gene. This CDR3 comprises 14 residues. With 2 bases removed from V and 6 bases from J, the gap between germline ends came to 12 bases. CDR3 sequence: CASSPGLGADTQYF. CDR3 DNA sequence: TGTGCCAGCTCACCAGGATTAGGGGCGGATACGCAGTATTTT.

Written as DNA, the CDR3 is TGTGCCAGCACCTCCCGGGCAGGGGGCCAAGAGACCCAGTACTTC. Translating it yields CASTSRAGGQETQYF. The chain combines TRBV11-2 with TRBJ2-5, with 7 bases lining up with TRBD1. From germline, CDR1 is SGHAT and CDR2 FQNNGV. Trimming removed 7 bases from V and 1 base from J; junction bases left unmatched: 9. This CDR3 has 15 residues.

The chain couples TRBV6-1 to TRBJ2-1; 9 positions agree with TRBD2. The germline CDR1 and CDR2 sequences are MNHNS and SASEGT. The CDR3 extends over 18 amino acids. V trimming: 9 bases; J trimming: 8 bases; junction bases outside the gene matches: 23. In nucleotides, the CDR3 is TGTGCCAGTTCCTCTACAGGGGTTGGTCTAGCGGGGTCGGATGAGCAGTTCTTC. It yields the protein CASSSTGVGLAGSDEQFF.

This clonotype was counted a few times. J is TRBJ1-3 and V is TRBV12-3 or TRBV12-4, with a possible D match to TRBD1 (6 bases). Trimming removed 3 bases at V and 4 bases at J, with 10 bases between. The CDR3 loop spans 14 amino acids. The CDR3 loop reads CASSFGQRGNTIYF. In DNA, the CDR3 is TGTGCCAGCAGTTTTGGACAGCGGGGAAACACCATATATTTT.

This chain connects TRBV4-2 to TRBJ1-6, with unresolved D. The CDR3 is made up of 13 amino acids. V lost 1 base, J lost 9 bases, and 7 bases lay in between. CDR1 LGHNA and CDR2 YNFKEQ come from the germline V gene. In DNA form, the CDR3 reads TGTGCCAGCAGCCAAGGTGAGGGTTCACCCCTCCACTTT. Protein: CASSQGEGSPLHF.

This clonotype was recorded a few times. This chain uses TRBV20-1 with TRBJ2-2; TRBD1 might be the D (5 bases). Trimming pared 6 bases from V and 0 bases from J, leaving 14 bases between. The length of the CDR3 is 15 residues. Germline V CDR1 and CDR2: DFQATT, SNEGSKA (reference sequence). CDR3: CSANNRRSNTGELFF. The CDR3 DNA reads TGCAGTGCCAATAACAGGCGTTCGAACACCGGGGAGCTGTTTTTT.

This clonotype was found a few times. The chain is built from TRBV3-1 and TRBJ2-2; D is perhaps TRBD1 (7 bases). The CDR3 extends over 16 amino acids. Trimming removed 4 bases at V and 4 bases at J, with 16 bases between. The V gene's germline CDR1 is LGHDT and CDR2 YNNKEL (reference sequence). The CDR3 region is CASSPEGQIITGELFF. The CDR3 DNA reads as TGTGCCAGCAGCCCGGAGGGACAGATAATCACCGGGGAGCTGTTTTTT.

This clonotype was detected only a few times. The rearrangement joins TRBV5-1 to TRBJ1-1; TRBD1 matches 9 bases. V gave up 7 bases and J gave up 5 bases; unmatched junction bases: 15. Per germline, CDR1 SGHRS and CDR2 YFSETQ. This CDR3 is built from 16 residues. The CDR3 loop is CASGVGTGLSRTEAFF. The DNA for the CDR3 is TGCGCCAGCGGGGTAGGGACAGGGTTGTCAAGGACTGAAGCTTTCTTT.

There are a few counts of this clonotype. J is TRBJ1-6 and V is TRBV9; D remains unclear. This CDR3 is 15 amino acids long. Trimming took off 2 bases at V and 7 bases at J, with 13 bases between the two ends. Germline V gene data show CDR1 as SGDLS and CDR2 as YYNGEE. CDR3 sequence reads: CASSVRAETNSPLHF. For the CDR3, the DNA is TGTGCCAGCAGCGTCCGCGCGGAGACAAATTCACCCCTCCACTTT.

In its sample, this clonotype was seen many times. The V and J genes are TRBV12-3 or TRBV12-4 and TRBJ1-3; perhaps TRBD1 as D (6 bases). V lost 7 bases to trimming and J lost 0 bases, with 16 bases between them. The CDR3 contains 16 residues. The CDR3 DNA reads as TGTGCCAGCACCGCGGGAGGGGGTCTCTCTGGAAACACCATATATTTT. This sequence encodes CASTAGGGLSGNTIYF.